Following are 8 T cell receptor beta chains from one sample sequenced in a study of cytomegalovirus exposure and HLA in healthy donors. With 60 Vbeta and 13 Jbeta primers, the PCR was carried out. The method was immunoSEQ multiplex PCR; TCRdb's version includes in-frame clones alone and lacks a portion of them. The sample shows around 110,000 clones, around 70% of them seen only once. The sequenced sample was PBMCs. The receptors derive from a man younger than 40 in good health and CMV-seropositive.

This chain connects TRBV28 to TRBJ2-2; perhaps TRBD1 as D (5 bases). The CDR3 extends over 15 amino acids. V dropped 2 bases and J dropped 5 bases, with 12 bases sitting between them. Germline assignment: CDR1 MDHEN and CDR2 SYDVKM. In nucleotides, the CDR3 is TGTGCCAGCAGTTTAGGGCAGGGTTGGACCGGGGAGCTGTTTTTT. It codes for CASSLGQGWTGELFF.

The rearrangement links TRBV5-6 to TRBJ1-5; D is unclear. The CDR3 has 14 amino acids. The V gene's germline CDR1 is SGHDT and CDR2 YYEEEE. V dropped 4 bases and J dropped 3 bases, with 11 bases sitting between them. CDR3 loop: CASSPGIYNQPQHF. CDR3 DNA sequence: TGTGCCAGCAGCCCCGGGATCTACAATCAGCCCCAGCATTTT.

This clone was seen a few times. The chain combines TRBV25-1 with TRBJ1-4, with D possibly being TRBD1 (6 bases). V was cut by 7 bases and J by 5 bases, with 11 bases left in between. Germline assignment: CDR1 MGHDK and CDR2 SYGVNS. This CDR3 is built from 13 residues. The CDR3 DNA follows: TGTGCCAGCACAGGGGTCTCGAATGAAAAACTGTTTTTT. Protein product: CASTGVSNEKLFF.

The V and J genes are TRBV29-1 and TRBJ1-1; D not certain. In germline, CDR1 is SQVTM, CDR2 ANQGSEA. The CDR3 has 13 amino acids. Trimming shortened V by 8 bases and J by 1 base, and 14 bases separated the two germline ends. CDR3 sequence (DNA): TGCAGCACCTCTCTGGCACAGAACACTGAAGCTTTCTTT. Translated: CSTSLAQNTEAFF.

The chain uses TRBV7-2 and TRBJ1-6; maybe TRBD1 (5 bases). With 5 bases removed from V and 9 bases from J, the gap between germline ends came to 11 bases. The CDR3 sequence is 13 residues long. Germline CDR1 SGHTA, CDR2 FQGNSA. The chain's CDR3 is CASSGRDSSPLHF. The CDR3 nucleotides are TGTGCCAGCAGCGGACGAGACAGTTCACCCCTCCACTTT.

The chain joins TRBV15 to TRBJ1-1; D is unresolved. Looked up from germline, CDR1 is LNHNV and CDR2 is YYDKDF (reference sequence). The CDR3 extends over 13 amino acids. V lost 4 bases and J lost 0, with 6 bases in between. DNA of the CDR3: TGTGCCACCAGCATCGCTATGAACACTGAAGCTTTCTTT. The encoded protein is CATSIAMNTEAFF.

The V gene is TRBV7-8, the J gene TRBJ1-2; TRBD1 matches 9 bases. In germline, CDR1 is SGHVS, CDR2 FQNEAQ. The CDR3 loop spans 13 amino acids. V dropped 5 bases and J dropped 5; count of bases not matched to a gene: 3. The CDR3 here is CASSLGTGYGYTF. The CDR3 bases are TGTGCCAGCAGCCTCGGGACAGGGTATGGCTACACCTTC.

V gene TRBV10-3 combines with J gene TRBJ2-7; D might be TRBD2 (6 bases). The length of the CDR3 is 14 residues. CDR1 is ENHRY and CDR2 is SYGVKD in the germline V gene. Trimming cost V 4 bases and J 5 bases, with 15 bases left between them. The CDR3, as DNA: TGTGCCATCAGTGGAACGGGGGAGCGGCACGAGCAGTACTTC. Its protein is CAISGTGERHEQYF.